This TCR beta chain emerged from a study of tumor-infiltrating lymphocytes in oesophageal squamous cell carcinoma. This CDR3 is built from 16 residues. CDR1 is SGHTA and CDR2 is FQGNSA in the germline V gene. This clonotype was seen a few times. Relative to the germline gene, one junction end is altered; a read error may explain this. TCRdb ran MiXCR on the PCR reads and lists one entry per CDR3 protein. The sample has about 24,000 distinct CDR3 sequences, around 40% seen once. The source material was esophageal tumor tissue. J is TRBJ2-1 and V is TRBV7-2, with no clear D. The TCR originated in a male donor with esophageal squamous cell carcinoma. CDR3: CASSLAYQSSYNEQFF. The CDR3 nucleotides are TGTGCCAGCAGCTTAGCGTATCAGTCCTCCTACAATGAGCAGTTCTTT.